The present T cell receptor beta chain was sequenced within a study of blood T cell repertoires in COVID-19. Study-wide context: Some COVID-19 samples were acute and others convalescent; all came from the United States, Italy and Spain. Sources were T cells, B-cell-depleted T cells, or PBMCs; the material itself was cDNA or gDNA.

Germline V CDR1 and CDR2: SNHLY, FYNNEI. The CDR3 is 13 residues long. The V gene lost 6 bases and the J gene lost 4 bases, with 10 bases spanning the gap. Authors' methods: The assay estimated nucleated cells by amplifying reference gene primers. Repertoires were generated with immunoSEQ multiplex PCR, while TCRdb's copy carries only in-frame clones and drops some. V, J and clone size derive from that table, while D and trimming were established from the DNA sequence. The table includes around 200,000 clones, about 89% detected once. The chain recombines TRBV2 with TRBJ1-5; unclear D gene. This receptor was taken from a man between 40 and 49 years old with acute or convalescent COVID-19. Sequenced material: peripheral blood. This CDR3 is CASSVSGNQPQHF. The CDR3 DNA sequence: TGTGCCAGCAGCGTTTCGGGGAATCAGCCCCAGCATTTT.